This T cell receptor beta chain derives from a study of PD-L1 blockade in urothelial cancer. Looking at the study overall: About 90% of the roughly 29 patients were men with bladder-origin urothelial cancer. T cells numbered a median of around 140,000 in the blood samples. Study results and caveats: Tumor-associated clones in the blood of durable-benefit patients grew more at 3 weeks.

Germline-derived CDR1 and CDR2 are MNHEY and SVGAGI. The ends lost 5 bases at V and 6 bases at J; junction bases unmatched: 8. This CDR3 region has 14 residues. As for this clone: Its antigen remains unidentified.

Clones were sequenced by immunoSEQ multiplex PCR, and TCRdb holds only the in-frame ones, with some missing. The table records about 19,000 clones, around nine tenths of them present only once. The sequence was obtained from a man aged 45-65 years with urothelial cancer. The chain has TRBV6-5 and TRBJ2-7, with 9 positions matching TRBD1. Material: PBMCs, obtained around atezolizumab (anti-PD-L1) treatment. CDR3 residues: CASSRNDRGSEQYF. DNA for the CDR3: TGTGCCAGCAGTAGGAACGACAGGGGGTCCGAGCAGTACTTC.